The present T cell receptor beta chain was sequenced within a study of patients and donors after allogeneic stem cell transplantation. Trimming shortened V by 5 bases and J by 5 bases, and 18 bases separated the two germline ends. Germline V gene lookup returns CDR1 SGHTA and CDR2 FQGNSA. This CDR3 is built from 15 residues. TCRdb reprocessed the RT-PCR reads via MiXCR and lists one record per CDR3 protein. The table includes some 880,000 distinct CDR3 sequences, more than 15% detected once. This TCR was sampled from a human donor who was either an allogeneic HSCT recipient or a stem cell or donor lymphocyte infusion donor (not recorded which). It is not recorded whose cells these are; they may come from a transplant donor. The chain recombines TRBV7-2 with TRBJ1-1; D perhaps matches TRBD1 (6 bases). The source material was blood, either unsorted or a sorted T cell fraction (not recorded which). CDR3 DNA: TGTGCCAGCAGCCTCCAGGGGCTGCGGCGGACTGAAGCTTTCTTT. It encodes CASSLQGLRRTEAFF.